This T cell receptor beta chain was sequenced during a study of CD8+ T cells in alopecia areata. Study-level background: Treatment of the treated patients consisted of oral tofacitinib, 5 to 10 mg twice daily. Tofacitinib ran for 6 to 18 months before 6 months off drug. General study points: Between patients, shared TCR sequences were less clear than in mice. This was possibly due in part to HLA diversity in the patient population.

Trimming shortened V by 3 bases and J by 7 bases, and 16 bases separated the two germline ends. Germline lookup yields CDR1 MNHEY and CDR2 SMNVEV (reference sequence). CDR3 length: 14 amino acids. Alopecia areata patients had lesional scalp punch biopsies and peripheral blood taken from them. For this clone: Its antigen remains unknown.

RNA was extracted and reverse transcribed into cDNA as the sequencing template. TCRdb's table, derived via immunoSEQ multiplex PCR, lists solely in-frame clones and lacks some. The table shows some 130,000 clones, with approximately 49% occurring only once. This receptor was identified in a human donor with alopecia areata. This sequence joins TRBV27 and TRBJ2-7, with D perhaps matching TRBD1 (6 bases). This sample comprised CD8+ T cells sorted from blood, obtained at week 0. DNA for the CDR3: TGTGCCAGCAGTTTTGGGACATCCTTTGGGGAGCAGTACTTC. This gives the protein CASSFGTSFGEQYF.